The clone carrying this T cell receptor beta chain came up a few times. The data derive from a study of T-cell reconstitution after alpha-beta-depleted transplantation in children. Trimming took 3 bases from V and 2 from J; bases not matched to a gene: 4. The CDR3 totals 15 residues. Germline V CDR1 and CDR2: MGHRA, YSYEKL. For TCRbeta, the library was prepared with unique molecular identifiers. TCRdb redid the calling of the PCR reads with MiXCR, one entry per CDR3 protein. This table holds approximately 420,000 distinct CDR3 sequences, approximately 11% found once. Material: PBMCs from the stem cell graft donor, obtained from the stem cell graft. The chain links TRBV4-1 to TRBJ2-7, with 10 bases that match TRBD1. The sequence derives from a human donor who donated a stem cell graft to a child with acute myeloid leukemia. The CDR3 bases are TGCGCCAGCAGCCAGACCGGGACAGGGGCCTACGAGCAGTACTTC. This codes for CASSQTGTGAYEQYF.